This T cell receptor (beta chain) was recovered during a study of cytomegalovirus exposure and HLA in healthy donors. This PCR relied on a set of 60 Vbeta primers and 13 Jbeta primers. This table comes from immunoSEQ multiplex PCR, and its TCRdb copy is limited to in-frame clones, with some not included. Of about 130,000 clones listed, over 60% are singletons. CDR1 SGHAT and CDR2 FQNNGV come from the germline V gene. V was cut by 1 base and J by 2 bases, with 7 bases left in between. The CDR3 is 14 amino acids. Broader study findings: Confirmation was obtained in vitro that a few CMV-associated chains are specific for CMV antigens.

Note on this clone: The antigen is not known.

Material: PBMCs. The sequence came from a human donor in good health. The chain employs TRBV11-2 and TRBJ2-3; D is unresolved. The CDR3 spells CASSLGTATDTQYF. The DNA of the CDR3 is TGTGCCAGCAGCTTAGGCACTGCCACAGATACGCAGTATTTT.